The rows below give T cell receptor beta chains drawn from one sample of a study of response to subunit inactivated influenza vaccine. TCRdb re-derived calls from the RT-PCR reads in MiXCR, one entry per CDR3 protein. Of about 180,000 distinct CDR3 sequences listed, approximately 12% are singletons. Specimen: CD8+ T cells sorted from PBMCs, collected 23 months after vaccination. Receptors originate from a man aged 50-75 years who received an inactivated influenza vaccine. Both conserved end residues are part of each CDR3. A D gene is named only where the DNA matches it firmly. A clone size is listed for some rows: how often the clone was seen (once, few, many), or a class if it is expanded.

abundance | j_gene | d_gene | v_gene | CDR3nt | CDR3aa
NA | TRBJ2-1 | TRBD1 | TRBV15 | TGTGCCACCAGCAGGGAGACCGGGACAGGGCTCAATGAGCAGTTCTTC | CATSRETGTGLNEQFF
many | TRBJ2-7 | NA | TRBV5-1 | TGCGCCAGCAGTTCATCGGTGGGGTCCTACGAGCAGTACTTC | CASSSSVGSYEQYF
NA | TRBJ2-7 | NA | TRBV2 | TGTGCCAGCAGTCCCGGGACCCCATCCGAGCAGTACTTC | CASSPGTPSEQYF
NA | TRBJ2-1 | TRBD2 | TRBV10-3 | TGTGCCATCGGCGAAACGGGAGGGTTTTATGAGCAGTTCTTC | CAIGETGGFYEQFF
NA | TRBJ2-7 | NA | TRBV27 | TGTGCCAGCAGCCCAAATGTAGACGAGCAGTACTTC | CASSPNVDEQYF
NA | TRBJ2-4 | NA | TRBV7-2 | TGTGCCAGCAGCGAACTCGAAAACATTCAGTACTTC | CASSELENIQYF
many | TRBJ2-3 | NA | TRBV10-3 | TGTGCCATCAGGAACCCCCTGGCGGGTATTGATACGCAGTATTTT | CAIRNPLAGIDTQYF
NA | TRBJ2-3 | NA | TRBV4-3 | TGCGCCAGCAGCCAAGGGCTAGAAGAGAGATGGGATACGCAGTATTTT | CASSQGLEERWDTQYF
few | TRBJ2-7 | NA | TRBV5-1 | TGCGCCAGCAGCTTGGCAAGATCCTCCTACGAGCAGTACTTC | CASSLARSSYEQYF
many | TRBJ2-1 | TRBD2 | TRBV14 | TGTGCCAGCAGCCAAGATCGCGGGGGGAGAGGCAATGAGCAGTTCTTC | CASSQDRGGRGNEQFF
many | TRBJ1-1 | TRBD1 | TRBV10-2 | TGCGCCAGCAGTGAGATCACAGGGGGAGGCACTGAAGCTTTCTTT | CASSEITGGGTEAFF
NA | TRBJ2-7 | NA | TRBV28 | TGTGCCAGCAGTCAGACAGCCCAAGATTACTACGAGCAGTACTTC | CASSQTAQDYYEQYF
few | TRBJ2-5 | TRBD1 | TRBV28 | TGTGCCAGCAGTTCAGGGACAGCCGGCAGGGGCACGCAAGAGACCCAGTACTTC | CASSSGTAGRGTQETQYF
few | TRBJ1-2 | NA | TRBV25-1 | TGTGCCAGCAGTGGACCCCAAGTGGTTAGGGTTAATGGCTACACCTTC | CASSGPQVVRVNGYTF
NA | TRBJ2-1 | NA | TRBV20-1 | TGCAGTGCCTTTGAGGCTAGCGAGAACTCCTACAATGAGCAGTTCTTC | CSAFEASENSYNEQFF
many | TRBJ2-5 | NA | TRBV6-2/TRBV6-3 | TGTGCCAGCAGTTACTCGTCCGGGACCCAGTACTTC | CASSYSSGTQYF
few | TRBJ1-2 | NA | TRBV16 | TGTGCCAGCAGCCAATCACACCATTCTAACTATGGCTACACCTTC | CASSQSHHSNYGYTF
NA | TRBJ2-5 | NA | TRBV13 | TGTGCCAGCAGCGCGAGAGGTGCAGGGCTCAACGCCCAGTACTTC | CASSARGAGLNAQYF
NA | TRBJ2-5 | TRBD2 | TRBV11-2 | TGTGCCAGCAGCTCTCTAGCGGGAGGGCCTGGAGAGACCCAGTACTTC | CASSSLAGGPGETQYF
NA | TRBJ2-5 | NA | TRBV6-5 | TGTGCCAGCAGTTACTCGAAGGATGGGGAGACCCAGTACTTC | CASSYSKDGETQYF
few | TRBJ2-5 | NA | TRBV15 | TGTGCCACCAGCAGGTTCCCAGGACTGGGGGAGACCCAGTACTTC | CATSRFPGLGETQYF
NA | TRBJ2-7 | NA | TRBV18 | TGTGCCAGCTCACAGGGTCGGGCATACGAGCAGTACTTC | CASSQGRAYEQYF
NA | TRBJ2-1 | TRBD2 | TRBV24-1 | TGTGCCACTTCGGGGGGACTTGAGCAGTTCTTC | CATSGGLEQFF
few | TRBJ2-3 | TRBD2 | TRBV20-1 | TGCAGTGCTAGAGGGCTACTTTGGGCGGGGGGTACAGATACGCAGTATTTT | CSARGLLWAGGTDTQYF
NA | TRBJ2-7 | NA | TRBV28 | TGTGCCAGTAGAGCACTTCAGGGATACTACGAGCAGTACTTC | CASRALQGYYEQYF
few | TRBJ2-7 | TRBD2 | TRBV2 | TGTGCCAGCAGTGGGACTAGCGGGAGTTCCTACGAGCAGTACTTC | CASSGTSGSSYEQYF
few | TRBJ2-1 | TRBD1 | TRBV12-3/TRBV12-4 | TGTGCCAGCAGTGAAACCGGGACAGGGGGCTACTATGAGCAGTTCTTC | CASSETGTGGYYEQFF
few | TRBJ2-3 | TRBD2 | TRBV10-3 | TGTGCCATCAGATCCCCCTCAGCGGGGGGGGTTCTCGGAGATACGCAGTATTTT | CAIRSPSAGGVLGDTQYF
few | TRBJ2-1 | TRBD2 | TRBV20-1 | TGCAGTGCAACAGGACTAGCGGGAAATGAGCAGTTCTTC | CSATGLAGNEQFF
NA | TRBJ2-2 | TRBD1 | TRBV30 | TGTGCCTGGAGTCCAGATGACAGGGTTCCCGGGGAGCTGTTTTTT | CAWSPDDRVPGELFF
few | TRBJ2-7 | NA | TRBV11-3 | TGTGCCAGCAGCTTATCTGACAGTTCCTACGAGCAGTACTTC | CASSLSDSSYEQYF
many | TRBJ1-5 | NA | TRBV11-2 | TGTGCCAGCAGCGAACTCGATCAGCCCCAGCATTTT | CASSELDQPQHF
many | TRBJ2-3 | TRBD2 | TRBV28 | TGTGCCAGCAGTTCCCTGGTGATAGCGGGGGGGCAAGATACGCAGTATTTT | CASSSLVIAGGQDTQYF
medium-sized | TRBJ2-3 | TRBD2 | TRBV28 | TGTGCCAGCAGTCCCGGGACTAGCGCAGATACGCAGTATTTT | CASSPGTSADTQYF
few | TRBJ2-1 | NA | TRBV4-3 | TGCGCCAGCAGCCAAGAATCCGGGCTGGGCAATGAGCAGTTCTTC | CASSQESGLGNEQFF
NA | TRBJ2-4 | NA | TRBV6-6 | TGTGCCAGCACGGGACTAGCCAAAAACATTCAGTACTTC | CASTGLAKNIQYF
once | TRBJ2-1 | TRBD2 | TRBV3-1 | TGTGCCAGCACCCAGGAGGTCGCGGGAGAGGCCTACAATGAGCAGTTCTTC | CASTQEVAGEAYNEQFF
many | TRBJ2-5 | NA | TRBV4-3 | TGCGCCAGCAGCCAAGACGGTTTGGGAGTGCAAGAGACCCAGTACTTC | CASSQDGLGVQETQYF
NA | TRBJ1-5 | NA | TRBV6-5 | TGTGCCAGCAGTTACCGTAGAATTCCCGGGACCTTAGATCAGCCCCAGCATTTT | CASSYRRIPGTLDQPQHF
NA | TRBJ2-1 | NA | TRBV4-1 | TGCGCCAGCAGCCAGATCCGGGGCTACAATGAGCAGTTCTTC | CASSQIRGYNEQFF
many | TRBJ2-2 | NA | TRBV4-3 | TGCGCCAGCAGCCTTAGGGAGACCGGGGAGCTGTTTTTT | CASSLRETGELFF
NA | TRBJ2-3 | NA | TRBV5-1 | TGCGCCAGCAGCTTGGGGAGGCGTGGCAGTTTTGGCCCAGATACGCAGTATTTT | CASSLGRRGSFGPDTQYF
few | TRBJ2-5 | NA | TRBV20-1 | TGCAGTGCTAGTACAGAAGGAGAGACCCAGTACTTC | CSASTEGETQYF
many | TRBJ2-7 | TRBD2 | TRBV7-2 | TGTGCCAGCAGCTACCCTAGCGGGAGGAGTACGCAGCAGTACTTC | CASSYPSGRSTQQYF
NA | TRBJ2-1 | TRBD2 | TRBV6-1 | TGTGCCAGCAGCGGTTGGACTAGCGCATTGAATAGGGATGAGCAGTTCTTC | CASSGWTSALNRDEQFF
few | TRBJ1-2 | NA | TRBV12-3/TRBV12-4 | TGTGCCAGCAGTTTCGGGATTAACTATGGCTACACCTTC | CASSFGINYGYTF
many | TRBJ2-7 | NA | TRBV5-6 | TGTGCCAGCAGCCCCGGGCTAGCCTACGAGCAGTACTTC | CASSPGLAYEQYF
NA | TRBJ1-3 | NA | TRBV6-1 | TGTGCCAGCCGAGTCGGGAGCGGCTCTGGAAACACCATATATTTT | CASRVGSGSGNTIYF
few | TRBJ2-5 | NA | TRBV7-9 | TGTGCCAGCAGCTCCGGGGGCGGAGGGGAGACCCAGTACTTC | CASSSGGGGETQYF
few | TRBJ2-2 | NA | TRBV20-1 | TGCAGTGCTAGAGAACCGGTGGGGGAGAACACCGGGGAGCTGTTTTTT | CSAREPVGENTGELFF
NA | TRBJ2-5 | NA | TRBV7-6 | TGTGCCAGCAGCTTAGGAGACAGGCAAGAGACCCAGTACTTC | CASSLGDRQETQYF
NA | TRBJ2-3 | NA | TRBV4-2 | TGTGCCAGCAGCCAAGAGGGGGTGGGAGGCACAGATACGCAGTATTTT | CASSQEGVGGTDTQYF
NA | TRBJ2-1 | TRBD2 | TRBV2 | TGTGCCAGCAGTGAAGGCCTAGCGGGAAGGCTGAATGAGCAGTTCTTC | CASSEGLAGRLNEQFF
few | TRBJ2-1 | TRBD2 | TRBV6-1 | TGTGCCAGCGTGAACGGGAGGGCCTTGGGTGAGCAGTTCTTC | CASVNGRALGEQFF
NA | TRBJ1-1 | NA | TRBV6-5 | TGTGCCAGCAGTTACGATCACAGGGAAACTGAAGCTTTCTTT | CASSYDHRETEAFF